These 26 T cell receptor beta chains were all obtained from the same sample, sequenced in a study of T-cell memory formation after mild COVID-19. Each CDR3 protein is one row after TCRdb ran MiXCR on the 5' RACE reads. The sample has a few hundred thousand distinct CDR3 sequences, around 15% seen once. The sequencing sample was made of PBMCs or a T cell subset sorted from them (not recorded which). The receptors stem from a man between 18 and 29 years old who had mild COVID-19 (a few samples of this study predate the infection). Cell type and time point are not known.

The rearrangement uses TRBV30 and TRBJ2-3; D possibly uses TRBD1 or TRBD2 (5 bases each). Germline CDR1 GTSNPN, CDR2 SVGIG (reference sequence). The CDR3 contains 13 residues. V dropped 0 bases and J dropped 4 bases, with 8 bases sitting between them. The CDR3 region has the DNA TGTGCCTGGAGTGTAGGGACCTCAGATACGCAGTATTTT. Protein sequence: CAWSVGTSDTQYF.

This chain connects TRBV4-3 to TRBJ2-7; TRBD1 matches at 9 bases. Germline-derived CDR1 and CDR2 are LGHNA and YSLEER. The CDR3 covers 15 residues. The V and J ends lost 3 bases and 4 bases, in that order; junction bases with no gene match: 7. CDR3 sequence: CASSQGDRVLYEQYF. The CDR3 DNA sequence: TGCGCCAGCAGCCAGGGGGACAGGGTGCTATACGAGCAGTACTTC.

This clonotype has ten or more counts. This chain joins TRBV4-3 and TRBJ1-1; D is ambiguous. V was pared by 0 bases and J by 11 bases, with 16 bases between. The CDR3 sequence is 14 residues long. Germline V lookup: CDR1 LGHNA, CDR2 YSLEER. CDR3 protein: CASSQDSTSGRAFF. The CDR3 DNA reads TGCGCCAGCAGCCAAGATTCGACCTCCGGTCGGGCTTTCTTT.

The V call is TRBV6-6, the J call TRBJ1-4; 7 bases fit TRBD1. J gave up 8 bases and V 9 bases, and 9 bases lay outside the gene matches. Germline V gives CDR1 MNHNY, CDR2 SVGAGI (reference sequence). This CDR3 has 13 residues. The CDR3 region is CASHDRVGEKLFF. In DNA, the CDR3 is TGTGCCAGTCACGACAGGGTCGGCGAAAAACTGTTTTTT.

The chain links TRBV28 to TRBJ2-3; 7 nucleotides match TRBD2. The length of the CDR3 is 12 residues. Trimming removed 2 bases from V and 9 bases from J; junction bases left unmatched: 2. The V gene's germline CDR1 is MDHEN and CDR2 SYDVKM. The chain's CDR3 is CASSLIGGTQYF. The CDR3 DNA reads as TGTGCCAGCAGTTTAATCGGGGGGACGCAGTATTTT.

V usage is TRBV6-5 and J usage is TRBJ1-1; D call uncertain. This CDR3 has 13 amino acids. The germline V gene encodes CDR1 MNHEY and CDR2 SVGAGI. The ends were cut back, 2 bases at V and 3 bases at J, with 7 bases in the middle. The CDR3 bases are TGTGCCAGCAGTTACCCAGGCGACACTGAAGCTTTCTTT. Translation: CASSYPGDTEAFF.

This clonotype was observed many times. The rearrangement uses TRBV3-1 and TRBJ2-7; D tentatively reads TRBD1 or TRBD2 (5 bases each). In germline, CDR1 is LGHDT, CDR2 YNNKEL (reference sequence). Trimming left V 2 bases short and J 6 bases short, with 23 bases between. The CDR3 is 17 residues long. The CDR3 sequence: CASSQQSNSFGGGEQYF. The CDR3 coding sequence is TGTGCCAGCAGCCAACAATCGAATAGTTTTGGTGGGGGCGAGCAGTACTTC.

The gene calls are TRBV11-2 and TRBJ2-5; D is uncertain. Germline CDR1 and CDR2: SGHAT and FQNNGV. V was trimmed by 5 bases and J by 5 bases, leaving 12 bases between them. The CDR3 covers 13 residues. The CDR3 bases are TGTGCCAGCAGCACCCGGGTTATGGAGACCCAGTACTTC. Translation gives CASSTRVMETQYF.

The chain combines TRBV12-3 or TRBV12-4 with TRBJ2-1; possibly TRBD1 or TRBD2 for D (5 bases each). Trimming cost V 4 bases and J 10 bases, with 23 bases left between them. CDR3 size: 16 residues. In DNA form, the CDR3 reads TGTGCCAGCAGTTCCTCTTCGGGACGGGGACGGGGAGAGCAGTTCTTC. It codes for CASSSSSGRGRGEQFF.

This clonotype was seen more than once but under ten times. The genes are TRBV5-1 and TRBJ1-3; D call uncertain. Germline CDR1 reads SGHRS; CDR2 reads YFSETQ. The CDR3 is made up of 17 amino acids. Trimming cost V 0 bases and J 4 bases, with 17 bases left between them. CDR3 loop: CASSLAMVASAGNTIYF. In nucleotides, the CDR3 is TGCGCCAGCAGCTTGGCAATGGTGGCCAGTGCCGGAAACACCATATATTTT.

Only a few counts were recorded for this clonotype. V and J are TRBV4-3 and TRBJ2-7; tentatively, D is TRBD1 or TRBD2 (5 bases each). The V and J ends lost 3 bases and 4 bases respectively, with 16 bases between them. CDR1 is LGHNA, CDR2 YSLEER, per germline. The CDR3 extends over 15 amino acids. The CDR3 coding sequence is TGCGCCAGCAGCCATGATATTCATGGGGGTTACGAGCAGTACGTC. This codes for CASSHDIHGGYEQYV.

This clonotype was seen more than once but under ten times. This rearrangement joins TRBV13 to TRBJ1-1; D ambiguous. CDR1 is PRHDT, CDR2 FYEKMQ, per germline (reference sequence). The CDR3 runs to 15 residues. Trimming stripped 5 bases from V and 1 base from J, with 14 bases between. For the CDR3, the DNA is TGTGCCAGCAGCCCCCAGGCGGCATCGAACACTGAAGCTTTCTTT. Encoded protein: CASSPQAASNTEAFF.

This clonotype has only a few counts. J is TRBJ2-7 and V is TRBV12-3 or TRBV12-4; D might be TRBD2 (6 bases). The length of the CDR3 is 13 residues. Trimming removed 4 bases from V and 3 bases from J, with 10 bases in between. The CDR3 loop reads CASSSGLLYEQYF. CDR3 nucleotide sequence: TGTGCCAGCAGTTCGGGACTCCTCTACGAGCAGTACTTC.

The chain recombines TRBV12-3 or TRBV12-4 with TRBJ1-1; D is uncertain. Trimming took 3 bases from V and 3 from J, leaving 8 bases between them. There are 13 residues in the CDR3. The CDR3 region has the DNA TGTGCCAGCAGTTTCCCCAGAGACACTGAAGCTTTCTTT. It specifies CASSFPRDTEAFF.

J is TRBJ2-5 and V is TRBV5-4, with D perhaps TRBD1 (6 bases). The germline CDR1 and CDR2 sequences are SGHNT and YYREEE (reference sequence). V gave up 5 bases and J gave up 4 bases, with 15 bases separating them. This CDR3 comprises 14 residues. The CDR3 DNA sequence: TGTGCCAGCAGTACCCAGGACAGCGGAGAGACCCAGTACTTC. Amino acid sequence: CASSTQDSGETQYF.

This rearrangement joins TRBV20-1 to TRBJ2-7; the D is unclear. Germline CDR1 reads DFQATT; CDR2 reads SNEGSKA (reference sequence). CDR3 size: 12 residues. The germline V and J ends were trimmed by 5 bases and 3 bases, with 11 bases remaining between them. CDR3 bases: TGCAGTGCTTCACCGGACGGCTACGAGCAGTACTTC. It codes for CSASPDGYEQYF.

The CDR3, as DNA: TGTGCCAGCAGCTGGGGACAGGGGGCTTCACCCCTCCACTTT. Translation: CASSWGQGASPLHF. J is TRBJ1-6 and V is TRBV7-8, with 12 bases matching TRBD1. Unmatched junction bases numbered 1, after V lost 4 bases and J lost 9 bases. Germline V gene sequence: CDR1 SGHVS, CDR2 FQNEAQ. The CDR3 spans 14 residues. Using reference TRBV7-8 and TRBJ1-6 for the parts outside the CDR3, the full variable domain is GAGVSQSPRYKVAKRGQDVALRCDPISGHVSLFWYQQALGQGPEFLTYFQNEAQLDKSGLPSDRFFAERPEGSVSTLKIQRTQQEDSAVYLCASSWGQGASPLHFGNGTRLTVT.

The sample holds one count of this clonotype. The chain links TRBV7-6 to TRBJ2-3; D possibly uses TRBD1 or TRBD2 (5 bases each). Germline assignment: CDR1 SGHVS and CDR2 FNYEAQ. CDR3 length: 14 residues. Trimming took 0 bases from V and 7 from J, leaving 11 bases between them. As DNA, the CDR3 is TGTGCCAGCAGCTTAGCGGGCCGGGGCCATACGCAGTATTTT. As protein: CASSLAGRGHTQYF. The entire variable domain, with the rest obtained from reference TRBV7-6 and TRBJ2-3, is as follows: GAGVSQSPRYKVTKRGQDVALRCDPISGHVSLYWYRQALGQGPEFLTYFNYEAQQDKSGLPNDRFSAERPEGSISTLTIQRTEQRDSAMYRCASSLAGRGHTQYFGPGTRLTVL.

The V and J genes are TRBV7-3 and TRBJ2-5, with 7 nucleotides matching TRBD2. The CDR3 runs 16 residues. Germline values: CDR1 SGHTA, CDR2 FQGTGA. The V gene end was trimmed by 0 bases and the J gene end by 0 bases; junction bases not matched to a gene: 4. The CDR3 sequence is CASSLTGGSYQETQYF. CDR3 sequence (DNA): TGTGCCAGCAGCTTAACGGGGGGGTCGTACCAAGAGACCCAGTACTTC.

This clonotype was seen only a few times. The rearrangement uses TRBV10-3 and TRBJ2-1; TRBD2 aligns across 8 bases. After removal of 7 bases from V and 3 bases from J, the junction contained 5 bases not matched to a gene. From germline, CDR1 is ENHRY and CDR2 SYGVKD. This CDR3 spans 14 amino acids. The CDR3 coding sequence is TGTGCCATCACCGCGGGGGGCTTCTACAATGAGCAGTTCTTC. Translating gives CAITAGGFYNEQFF.

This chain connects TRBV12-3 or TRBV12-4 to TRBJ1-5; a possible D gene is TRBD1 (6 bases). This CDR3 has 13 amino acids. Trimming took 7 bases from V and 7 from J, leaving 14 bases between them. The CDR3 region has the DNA TGTGCCAGCACCGTGGGGGGGCCCCAGCCCCAGCATTTT. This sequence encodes CASTVGGPQPQHF.

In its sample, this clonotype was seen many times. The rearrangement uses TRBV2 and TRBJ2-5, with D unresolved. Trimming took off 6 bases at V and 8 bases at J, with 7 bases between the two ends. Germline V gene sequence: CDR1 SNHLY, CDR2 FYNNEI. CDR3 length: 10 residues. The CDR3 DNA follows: TGTGCCAGCAGATACTATACCCAGTACTTC. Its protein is CASRYYTQYF.

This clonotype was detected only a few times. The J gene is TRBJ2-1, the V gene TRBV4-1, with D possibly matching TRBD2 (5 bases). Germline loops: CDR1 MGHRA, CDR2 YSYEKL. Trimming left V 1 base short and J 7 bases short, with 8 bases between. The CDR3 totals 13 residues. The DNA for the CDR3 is TGCGCCAGCAGCCAAGGGACTTTAAATGAGCAGTTCTTC. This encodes CASSQGTLNEQFF.

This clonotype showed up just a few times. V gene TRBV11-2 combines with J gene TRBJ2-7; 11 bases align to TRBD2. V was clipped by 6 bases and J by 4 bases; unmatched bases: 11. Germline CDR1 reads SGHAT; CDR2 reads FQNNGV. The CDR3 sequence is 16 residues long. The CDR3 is CASSTRLAGSGYEQYV. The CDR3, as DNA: TGTGCCAGCAGTACGAGACTAGCGGGGAGCGGGTACGAGCAGTACGTC.

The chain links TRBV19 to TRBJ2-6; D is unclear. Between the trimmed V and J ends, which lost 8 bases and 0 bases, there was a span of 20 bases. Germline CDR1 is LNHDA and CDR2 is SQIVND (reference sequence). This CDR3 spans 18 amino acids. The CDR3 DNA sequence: TGTGCCAGTTATGGTGGTCCGGCCGCGAGCTCTGGGGCCAACGTCCTGACTTTC. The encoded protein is CASYGGPAASSGANVLTF.

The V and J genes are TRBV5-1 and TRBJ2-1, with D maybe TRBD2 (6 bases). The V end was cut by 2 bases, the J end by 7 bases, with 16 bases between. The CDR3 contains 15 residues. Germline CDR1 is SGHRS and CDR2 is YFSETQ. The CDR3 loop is CASSLSGGGGNEQFF. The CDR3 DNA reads TGCGCCAGCAGCTTATCTGGGGGAGGAGGAAATGAGCAGTTCTTC.